This T cell receptor beta chain was retrieved from a study of shared clonotypes between healthy human individuals. CDR1 and CDR2 (germline): SEHNR, FQNEAQ (reference sequence). This CDR3 comprises 16 residues. The V end was cut by 1 base, the J end by 0 bases, with 9 bases between. The naive CD8 population came from CD45RO-negative cells selected for CCR7, without terminally differentiated effector memory CD45RA+ cells. Sequenced by immunoSEQ multiplex PCR; TCRdb stores in-frame clones only, minus some. Among roughly 2.1 million clones listed, 85% to 95% were seen once. The sequence derives from a man aged 18 to 35 in good health. Some clones in this sample may be carry-over from other donors' samples. V and J are TRBV7-9 and TRBJ1-4; D might be TRBD1 (6 bases). Specimen: naive CD8+ T cells from PBMCs. The CDR3 DNA is TGTGCCAGCAGCTTAGTTGGACAGTCAACTAATGAAAAACTGTTTTTT. This gives the protein CASSLVGQSTNEKLFF.